Detailed here is one T cell receptor beta chain. As yet, its antigen is unknown. V was pared by 2 bases and J by 0 bases, with 8 bases between. The CDR3 spans 14 residues. Germline-derived CDR1 and CDR2 are SGHRS and YFSETQ. The sample originates from a study of OX40 agonist ivuxolimab in advanced cancers. Study-wide points: Antigen specificity of clonally expanded peripheral T cells was not established. At 0.1 to 3.0 mg/kg and by week 6, clonal expansion occurred in CD4+ and CD8+ blood T cells.

Sequencing used immunoSEQ multiplex PCR; TCRdb keeps in-frame clones, though not all of them. The data hold tens of thousands of clones, with 84% observed a single time. Autoimmune disease history or systemic immunosuppression led to patients being barred. The chain is built from TRBV5-1 and TRBJ1-1; D is uncertain. The sample in question was CD4+ or CD8+ T cells sorted from blood, obtained in a trial of the OX40 agonist ivuxolimab. The receptor was derived from an adult with an advanced solid tumor such as melanoma, head and neck, liver or kidney cancer. The CDR3 DNA reads TGCGCCAGCAGCTTCGGCAGCCTGAACACTGAAGCTTTCTTT. Protein sequence: CASSFGSLNTEAFF.